This T cell receptor (beta chain) was identified in a study of T-cell memory formation after mild COVID-19. Study-wide results and limits: Day 15 to 85 contractors were CD4/CD8 balanced; later expanders leaned CD4+.

About this clonotype: Antigen: not known.

Germline-derived CDR1 and CDR2 are DFQATT and SNEGSKA (reference sequence). With 4 bases removed from V and 4 bases from J, the gap between germline ends came to 11 bases. This CDR3 region has 13 residues. MiXCR, applied by TCRdb to the 5' RACE reads, yields one record per CDR3 protein. This table holds roughly 510,000 distinct CDR3 sequences, roughly 17% found once. The sample taken for sequencing was PBMCs or a T cell subset sorted from them (not recorded which). V is TRBV20-1 and J is TRBJ2-1; the D call may be TRBD1 or TRBD2 (5 bases each). This TCR was recovered from an adult woman who had mild COVID-19 (a few samples of this study predate the infection). Cell type and time point are not known. This chain's CDR3 is CSAKGTQYNEQFF. DNA of the CDR3: TGCAGTGCTAAGGGGACGCAGTACAATGAGCAGTTCTTC.